These T cell receptor beta chains were read from a single sample in a study of T cell responses to AZD1222 COVID-19 vaccine. TCRdb's table, derived via immunoSEQ multiplex PCR, lists solely in-frame clones and lacks some. The data hold 150,000 or so clones, with roughly 90% observed a single time. Source: peripheral blood, taken on day 0 of AZD1222 vaccination. The receptors stem from an adult in good health. Both conserved end residues are trimmed from each CDR3. D genes are given only for firm matches.

>-|TRBJ2-3|TRBV5-1
ASSLAGAEDTQY
>-|TRBJ1-5|TRBV28
ASSLLRGSQH
>-|TRBJ2-5|TRBV10-1
ASQGQETQY
>-|TRBJ2-3|TRBV7-8
ASSLSVGADTQY
>TRBD1|TRBJ2-7|TRBV28
ASSWDRRVNEQY
>TRBD1|TRBJ1-2|TRBV13
ASSERTGRFYGYT
>TRBD1|TRBJ1-4|TRBV5-1
ASSSRVLGQGASNEKLF
>-|TRBJ2-1|TRBV12-2
ASRLERRVGEF
>TRBD2|TRBJ2-1|TRBV5-1
ATATSPTYNEQF
>-|TRBJ2-7|TRBV12-3/TRBV12-4
ASSLDGNYEQY
>-|TRBJ1-6|TRBV2
ASSDVGGGRNSPLH
>-|TRBJ1-5|TRBV3-1/TRBV3-2
ASSVDLLWHHQPQH
>TRBD1|TRBJ2-3|TRBV5-1
ASSLGTGTASTDTQY
>TRBD2|TRBJ2-1|TRBV6-6
ASSQAGGGLYNEQF
>-|TRBJ2-5|TRBV19
ASRDSTARQETQY
>-|TRBJ2-1|TRBV28
ASSAYNEQF
>TRBD2|TRBJ2-3|TRBV5-1
ASSLMAGGRDTQY
>-|TRBJ2-7|TRBV3-1/TRBV3-2
ASSPARGAGYEQY
>-|TRBJ2-1|TRBV7-3
ASSSTRSEQF
>-|TRBJ1-3|TRBV5-1
ASRSGYSGNTIY
>-|TRBJ1-2|TRBV4-3
ASSQWEGVNYGYT
>-|TRBJ1-5|TRBV5-5
ASSLTQSNQPQH